This TCR beta chain was observed in a study of blood T cells in healthy people across ages. Study-level findings and limits: CMV infection status of these donors was not known.

PCR was performed a second time for about 7 to 11 cycles using a sample-barcoded 5' primer and a J-beta primer mix. In TCRdb, the 5' RACE reads were re-called with MiXCR into one record per CDR3 protein. The table records around 1.5 million distinct CDR3 sequences, roughly 30% of them present only once. The CDR3 has 15 amino acids. CDR1 and CDR2 from the germline V gene are MNHEY and SVGEGT. With 2 bases removed from V and 5 bases from J, the gap between germline ends came to 16 bases. Details on this clonotype: Antigen: not known.

Specimen: blood. The TCR sequence derives from a woman aged 25 to 39 in good health. The rearrangement links TRBV6-2 or TRBV6-3 to TRBJ2-7; TRBD2 is a possible D gene (6 bases). The CDR3 DNA sequence: TGTGCCAGCAGTTACGCAAGCGGGTCTTCTAACGAGCAGTACTTC. Translated, it gives CASSYASGSSNEQYF.